Reported below is one T cell receptor (beta chain). What it binds is unknown. TCRdb re-derived calls from the RT-PCR reads in MiXCR, one entry per CDR3 protein. This sample carries a few hundred thousand distinct CDR3 sequences, about 15% of them seen once, and the ten largest clones take around 10%. The data originate from a study of response to subunit inactivated influenza vaccine. Study-wide results and limits: The authors suggested that every seasonal influenza vaccination recruits few new T cells.

CDR1 is SGHKS, CDR2 YYEKEE, per germline (reference sequence). The CDR3 length is 14 residues. V dropped 2 bases and J dropped 4 bases, with 9 bases sitting between them. The chain uses TRBV5-5 and TRBJ2-2; possible D gene TRBD2, 5 bases. The TCR sequence derives from a man aged 45-65 years who received an inactivated influenza vaccine. The sequences come from PBMCs from blood, collected less than 13 days after vaccination. The CDR3: CASSFWRVTGELFF. In DNA form, the CDR3 reads TGTGCCAGCAGCTTTTGGCGGGTCACCGGGGAGCTGTTTTTT.